Presented here are 8 T cell receptor beta chains from one specimen sequenced in a study of OX40 agonist ivuxolimab in advanced cancers. Data came from immunoSEQ multiplex PCR; TCRdb stores just in-frame clones and leaves some out. The repertoire holds 55,000 to 80,000 clones, 86% seen once, with approximately 2.1% in the top ten. Sequencing was performed on CD4+ or CD8+ T cells sorted from blood, taken in a trial of the OX40 agonist ivuxolimab. The receptors derive from an adult with an advanced solid tumor such as melanoma, head and neck, liver or kidney cancer.

V usage is TRBV5-4 and J usage is TRBJ1-6; D gene unclear. The CDR3 covers 15 residues. The germline gives CDR1 SGHNT, CDR2 YYREEE (reference sequence). V was cut by 1 base and J by 1 base, with 6 bases left in between. CDR3 nucleotides: TGTGCCAGCAGCTTGCCAGAGTCCTATAATTCACCCCTCCACTTT. Translated: CASSLPESYNSPLHF.

This clone turned up a few times. V and J are TRBV29-1 and TRBJ2-7, with D tentatively TRBD2 (6 bases). This CDR3 has 14 residues. V lost 4 bases and J lost 2, with 15 bases in between. The germline CDR1 and CDR2 sequences are SQVTM and ANQGSEA. As DNA, the CDR3 is TGCAGCGTTGGTAAGGAGGGTGGCGCCTACGAGCAGTACTTC. Encoded protein: CSVGKEGGAYEQYF.

The chain couples TRBV7-9 to TRBJ1-1; D gene ambiguous. V gave up 0 bases and J gave up 1 base, with 9 bases separating them. Germline assignment: CDR1 SEHNR and CDR2 FQNEAQ (reference sequence). CDR3 size: 15 residues. The DNA of the CDR3 is TGTGCCAGCAGCTTAGCAGGGCAGACGAACACTGAAGCTTTCTTT. Amino acid sequence: CASSLAGQTNTEAFF.

In its sample, this clone was seen once. The CDR3 is CASRGEDEQFF. As DNA, the CDR3 is TGTGCCAGCAGGGGGGAGGATGAGCAGTTCTTC. The chain employs TRBV9 and TRBJ2-1; possibly TRBD2 for D (6 bases). The germline V gene has CDR1 SGDLS and CDR2 YYNGEE. The CDR3 sequence is 11 residues long. V was clipped by 5 bases and J by 8 bases, with 8 bases between them.

V and J are TRBV6-5 and TRBJ1-1, with TRBD1 identical over 7 bases. V gave up 0 bases and J gave up 4 bases; unmatched junction bases: 5. The V gene's germline CDR1 is MNHEY and CDR2 SVGAGI. The length of the CDR3 is 15 residues. CDR3 DNA: TGTGCCAGCAGTTACTCAGGGGGCAAGGTCACTGAAGCTTTCTTT. Translating it yields CASSYSGGKVTEAFF.

This clone was seen more than once but under ten times. The sample contains more than one DNA sequence encoding this CDR3. The genes are TRBV7-2 and TRBJ2-5, with 13 bases aligning to TRBD2. J gave up 4 bases and V 5 bases, and 7 bases lay outside the gene matches. CDR3 size: 16 residues. In germline, CDR1 is SGHTA, CDR2 FQGNSA. The CDR3: CASSPTSGGRGETQYF. The CDR3 DNA follows: TGTGCCAGCAGCCCGACTAGCGGGGGGCGGGGAGAGACCCAGTACTTC.

The chain has TRBV5-6 and TRBJ1-2; D possibly corresponds to TRBD1 (5 bases). CDR3 length equals 14 residues. Germline V lookup: CDR1 SGHDT, CDR2 YYEEEE. V lost 3 bases, J lost 8 bases, and 17 bases lay in between. CDR3 residues: CASSSTGTLDGYTF. In DNA form, the CDR3 reads TGTGCCAGCAGCTCCACCGGGACCCTGGACGGCTACACCTTC.

The rearrangement joins TRBV11-2 to TRBJ2-2; D is unresolved. V lost 2 bases to trimming and J lost 4 bases, with 8 bases between them. The CDR3 extends over 14 amino acids. Germline lookup yields CDR1 SGHAT and CDR2 FQNNGV. The CDR3 is CASSLQSLTGELFF. CDR3 bases: TGTGCCAGCAGCTTACAGTCCCTCACCGGGGAGCTGTTTTTT.